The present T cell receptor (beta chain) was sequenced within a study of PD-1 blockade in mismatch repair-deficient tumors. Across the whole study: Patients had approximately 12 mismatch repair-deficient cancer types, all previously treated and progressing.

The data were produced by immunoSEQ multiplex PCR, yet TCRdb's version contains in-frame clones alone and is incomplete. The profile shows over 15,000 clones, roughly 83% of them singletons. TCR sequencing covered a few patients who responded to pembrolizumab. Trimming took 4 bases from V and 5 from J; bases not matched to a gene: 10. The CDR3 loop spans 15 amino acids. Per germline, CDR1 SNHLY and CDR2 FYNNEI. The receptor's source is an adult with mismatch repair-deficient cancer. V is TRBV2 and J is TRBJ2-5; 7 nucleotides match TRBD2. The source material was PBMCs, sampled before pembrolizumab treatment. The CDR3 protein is CASSVASGMGETQYF. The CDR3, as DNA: TGTGCCAGCAGTGTGGCCAGCGGGATGGGGGAGACCCAGTACTTC. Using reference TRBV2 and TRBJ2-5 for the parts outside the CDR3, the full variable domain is EPEVTQTPSHQVTQMGQEVILRCVPISNHLYFYWYRQILGQKVEFLVSFYNNEISEKSEIFDDQFSVERPDGSNFTLKIRSTKLEDSAMYFCASSVASGMGETQYFGPGTRLLVL.